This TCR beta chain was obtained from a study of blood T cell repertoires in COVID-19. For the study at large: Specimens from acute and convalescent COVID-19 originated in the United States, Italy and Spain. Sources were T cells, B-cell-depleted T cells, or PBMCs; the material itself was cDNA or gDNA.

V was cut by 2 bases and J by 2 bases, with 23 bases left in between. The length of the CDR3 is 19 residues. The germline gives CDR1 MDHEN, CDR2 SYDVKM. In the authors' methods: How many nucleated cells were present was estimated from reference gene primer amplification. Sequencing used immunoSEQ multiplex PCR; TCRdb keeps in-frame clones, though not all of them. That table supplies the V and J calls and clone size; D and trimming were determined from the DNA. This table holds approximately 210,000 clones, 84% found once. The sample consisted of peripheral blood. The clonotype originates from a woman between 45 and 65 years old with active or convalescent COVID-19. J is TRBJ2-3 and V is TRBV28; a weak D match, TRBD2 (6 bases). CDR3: CASSLGVQTGTGYTDTQYF. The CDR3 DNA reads TGTGCCAGCAGTTTAGGGGTACAAACCGGGACTGGATACACAGATACGCAGTATTTT.